The 30 T cell receptor beta chains below all came from one sample that was sequenced in a study of blood T cell repertoires in COVID-19. Sequencing was performed with immunoSEQ multiplex PCR; in TCRdb, only in-frame clones are kept and a portion is missing. The table lists approximately 100,000 clones, approximately 80% of them singletons, with approximately 11% in the top ten. Sequencing was performed on peripheral blood. Receptors were obtained from a man aged 65-85 years with active or convalescent COVID-19.

The CDR3 DNA reads as TGTGCCAGCAGGGTTGAGGGACAGGTATCGACGCCCCAGTACTTC. Its protein product is CASRVEGQVSTPQYF. The V and J genes are TRBV2 and TRBJ2-5; the match to TRBD1 covers 8 bases. CDR1 SNHLY and CDR2 FYNNEI come from the germline V gene. J gave up 9 bases and V 6 bases, and 15 bases lay outside the gene matches. CDR3 length: 15 amino acids.

This sequence joins TRBV6-5 and TRBJ2-1; the D gene is possibly TRBD2 (7 bases). The V gene's germline CDR1 is MNHEY and CDR2 SVGAGI. The CDR3 covers 16 residues. Trimming took 2 bases from V and 10 from J, leaving 21 bases between them. As DNA, the CDR3 is TGTGCCAGCAGTTACAGGGCCGGAGGGGGGGCCGGAGAGCAGTTCTTC. Translating gives CASSYRAGGGAGEQFF.

This clone appeared a single time. V gene TRBV5-8 combines with J gene TRBJ1-6; the D is unclear. CDR3 length: 14 amino acids. V lost 1 base to trimming and J lost 10 bases, with 12 bases between them. Looked up from germline, CDR1 is SGHTS and CDR2 is YDEGEE. The chain's CDR3 is CASSLLQRRSPLHF. DNA for the CDR3: TGTGCCAGCAGCTTGCTCCAACGCAGATCACCCCTCCACTTT.

This clone was counted only a few times. The J gene is TRBJ2-7, the V gene TRBV29-1; TRBD2 might be the D (7 bases). The germline V gene has CDR1 SQVTM and CDR2 ANQGSEA. V dropped 6 bases and J dropped 0 bases, with 15 bases sitting between them. The CDR3 consists of 14 residues. CDR3 protein: CSVAWGGLSYEQYF. DNA for the CDR3: TGCAGCGTGGCCTGGGGGGGCCTCTCCTACGAGCAGTACTTC.

The chain joins TRBV7-2 to TRBJ2-7; 16 bases map to TRBD2. The CDR3 length is 19 residues. Germline CDR1 reads SGHTA; CDR2 reads FQGNSA. V was clipped by 3 bases and J by 4 bases; unmatched bases: 12. The CDR3 nucleotides are TGTGCCAGCAGCTTGGCACCGGGACTAGCGGGGGGGCCCTTTTACGAGCAGTACTTC. It is translated as CASSLAPGLAGGPFYEQYF.

The rearrangement links TRBV9 to TRBJ2-4; 7 nucleotides agree with TRBD2. Per the germline V gene, CDR1 is SGDLS and CDR2 is YYNGEE. V lost 4 bases and J lost 1; bases outside the gene matches: 2. This CDR3 is built from 14 residues. The CDR3 loop reads CASSSGVAKNIQYF. The CDR3 DNA reads TGTGCCAGCAGCAGCGGGGTCGCCAAAAACATTCAGTACTTC.

The rearrangement joins TRBV25-1 to TRBJ2-1; possibly TRBD2 for D (5 bases). This CDR3 contains 13 residues. The germline V and J ends were trimmed by 6 bases and 2 bases, with 8 bases remaining between them. In germline, CDR1 is MGHDK, CDR2 SYGVNS. This CDR3 is CASRDGAYNEQFF. CDR3 DNA sequence: TGTGCCAGCAGGGACGGGGCCTACAATGAGCAGTTCTTC.

The CDR3 nucleotides read TGTGCCAGCAGTTTAAGGGCGGGGGGCCCTGAAAAACTGTTTTTT. It translates to CASSLRAGGPEKLFF. This chain connects TRBV27 to TRBJ1-4; the D gene is possibly TRBD1 (6 bases). From germline, CDR1 is MNHEY and CDR2 SMNVEV (reference sequence). This CDR3 is 15 amino acids long. V was trimmed by 2 bases and J by 7 bases, leaving 14 bases between them.

The chain joins TRBV4-1 to TRBJ2-1; 8 bases align to TRBD1. The V gene's germline CDR1 is MGHRA and CDR2 YSYEKL. The CDR3 extends over 17 amino acids. Unmatched junction bases numbered 11, after V lost 0 bases and J lost 7 bases. The CDR3, as DNA: TGCGCCAGCAGCCAAGATAGAGTAGGACAGGGTCGGAATGAGCAGTTCTTC. Encoded protein: CASSQDRVGQGRNEQFF.

This chain connects TRBV11-2 to TRBJ1-1; D is ambiguous. The germline gives CDR1 SGHAT, CDR2 FQNNGV. Trimming removed 1 base at V and 6 bases at J, with 15 bases between. CDR3 size: 15 residues. CDR3 residues: CASSLGRSPTAEAFF. The CDR3 DNA reads as TGTGCCAGCAGCTTAGGAAGATCCCCAACGGCTGAAGCTTTCTTT.

The J gene is TRBJ2-7, the V gene TRBV2; 9 bases are shared with TRBD1. V gave up 3 bases and J gave up 0 bases; unmatched junction bases: 6. The CDR3 covers 16 residues. Looked up from germline, CDR1 is SNHLY and CDR2 is FYNNEI. The DNA of the CDR3 is TGTGCCAGCAGTGATGGGGGACAGGGTTTCTCCTACGAGCAGTACTTC. It yields the protein CASSDGGQGFSYEQYF.

This rearrangement joins TRBV9 to TRBJ1-4; 8 positions match TRBD1. CDR1 and CDR2 (germline): SGDLS, YYNGEE. V was clipped by 4 bases and J by 8 bases; unmatched bases: 13. The CDR3 contains 16 residues. The CDR3 sequence is CASSSSAGTGSEKLFF. The CDR3 DNA reads as TGTGCCAGCAGCTCTTCCGCCGGGACAGGTAGCGAAAAACTGTTTTTT. The variable domain in full, with the rest retrieved from reference TRBV9 and TRBJ1-4, is DSGVTQTPKHLITATGQRVTLRCSPRSGDLSVYWYQQSLDQGLQFLIQYYNGEERAKGNILERFSAQQFPDLHSELNLSSLELGDSALYFCASSSSAGTGSEKLFFGSGTQLSVL.

This clone was detected ten times or more. Other DNA sequences in this sample translate to the same CDR3. The genes are TRBV29-1 and TRBJ1-1; D is undetermined. This CDR3 region has 8 residues. With 6 bases removed from V and 11 bases from J, the gap between germline ends came to 7 bases. CDR1 and CDR2 (germline): SQVTM, ANQGSEA. The CDR3: CSVTGAFF. DNA for the CDR3: TGCAGCGTCACGGGGGCTTTCTTT.

As for this clone: One end of the junction is discordant with germline, which a read error may explain. The chain uses TRBV7-7 and TRBJ2-5, with 13 bases identical to TRBD2. CDR1 SSHAT and CDR2 FNYEAQ come from the germline V gene (reference sequence). The length of the CDR3 is 17 residues. CDR3 DNA sequence: TGTGCTAGCACACCCTTCGGACTAGCGGGGGTATGGGAGACCCAGTACTTC. Protein product: CASTPFGLAGVWETQYF.

V gene TRBV5-6 combines with J gene TRBJ1-3, with 8 bases aligning to TRBD1. The germline gives CDR1 SGHDT, CDR2 YYEEEE. The CDR3 extends over 15 amino acids. V lost 3 bases and J lost 2; bases outside the gene matches: 4. The CDR3 region has the DNA TGTGCCAGCAGCTCGACAGGGGCGGCTGGAAACACCATATATTTT. This encodes CASSSTGAAGNTIYF. Using reference TRBV5-6 and TRBJ1-3 for the parts outside the CDR3, the full variable domain is DAGVTQSPTHLIKTRGQQVTLRCSPKSGHDTVSWYQQALGQGPQFIFQYYEEEERQRGNFPDRFSGHQFPNYSSELNVNALLLGDSALYLCASSSTGAAGNTIYFGEGSWLTVV.

V gene TRBV13 combines with J gene TRBJ2-4, with 7 bases that match TRBD1. The junction had 15 bases not matched to a gene; V was cut back by 4 bases and J by 0 bases. The CDR3 is made up of 19 amino acids. CDR1 and CDR2 from the germline V gene are PRHDT and FYEKMQ (reference sequence). The CDR3 spells CASSSTGTATVLAKNIQYF. The CDR3 DNA reads TGTGCCAGCAGCTCCACCGGGACAGCCACAGTATTAGCCAAAAACATTCAGTACTTC.

In its sample, this clone was seen once. The V and J genes are TRBV3-1 (or the pseudogene TRBV3-2) and TRBJ2-1; 9 nucleotides align to TRBD1. The junction had 10 bases not matched to a gene; V was cut back by 4 bases and J by 0 bases. The CDR3 extends over 18 amino acids. Germline values: CDR1 LGHDT, CDR2 YNNKEL (reference sequence). As DNA, the CDR3 is TGTGCCAGCAGCCGACAGGGGGGAGGGGGGCTCTCCTACAATGAGCAGTTCTTC. This gives the protein CASSRQGGGGLSYNEQFF.

The chain couples TRBV12-5 to TRBJ1-3; no definite D call. In germline, CDR1 is LGHNT, CDR2 FRNRAP. V was shortened by 2 bases and J by 8 bases, with 7 bases between the two germline ends. CDR3 size: 12 residues. The CDR3 loop is CASGLSVHTIYF. CDR3 coding DNA: TGTGCTAGTGGTTTGTCAGTTCACACCATATATTTT.

The CDR3 here is CASSHGRGSGTYEQYF. The CDR3 nucleotides read TGTGCCAGTAGTCATGGGCGGGGATCAGGGACCTACGAGCAGTACTTC. V gene TRBV19 combines with J gene TRBJ2-7; TRBD2 might be the D (6 bases). Deletions cut 5 bases from V and 2 bases from J, with 19 bases between. The CDR3 has 16 amino acids. In germline, CDR1 is LNHDA, CDR2 SQIVND (reference sequence). Full variable domain (outside the CDR3, taken from reference TRBV19 and TRBJ2-7): DGGITQSPKYLFRKEGQNVTLSCEQNLNHDAMYWYRQDPGQGLRLIYYSQIVNDFQKGDIAEGYSVSREKKESFPLTVTSAQKNPTAFYLCASSHGRGSGTYEQYFGPGTRLTVT.

This chain connects TRBV6-5 to TRBJ1-3, with a weak D call TRBD1 (6 bases). Germline V CDR1 and CDR2: MNHEY, SVGAGI. CDR3 length: 15 amino acids. V was clipped by 5 bases and J by 0 bases, with 11 bases between them. The CDR3 spells CASSRTAYSGNTIYF. The CDR3 DNA follows: TGTGCCAGCAGTAGGACAGCCTACTCTGGAAACACCATATATTTT.

The V and J genes are TRBV6-5 and TRBJ2-2, with a weak D call TRBD1 (5 bases). V was pared by 6 bases and J by 6 bases, with 11 bases between. Germline V gives CDR1 MNHEY, CDR2 SVGAGI. This CDR3 spans 13 amino acids. The CDR3: CASRQTGAGELFF. CDR3 bases: TGTGCCAGCAGACAAACAGGCGCCGGGGAGCTGTTTTTT.

This clone was counted a single time. The chain has TRBV5-1 and TRBJ1-5, with no clear D. Trimming took 2 bases from V and 2 from J, leaving 11 bases between them. The CDR3 loop spans 15 amino acids. Germline V CDR1 and CDR2: SGHRS, YFSETQ. CDR3 residues: CASSFEGRGNQPQHF. DNA for the CDR3: TGCGCCAGCAGCTTTGAAGGCCGGGGCAATCAGCCCCAGCATTTT. Filled out from reference TRBV5-1 and TRBJ1-5, the complete variable domain reads KAGVTQTPRYLIKTRGQQVTLSCSPISGHRSVSWYQQTPGQGLQFLFEYFSETQRNKGNFPGRFSGRQFSNSRSEMNVSTLELGDSALYLCASSFEGRGNQPQHFGDGTRLSIL.

The chain couples TRBV5-6 to TRBJ1-2, with 9 bases identical to TRBD1. With V trimmed by 4 bases and J by 0 bases, 10 bases remained unmatched. There are 17 residues in the CDR3. Germline-derived CDR1 and CDR2 are SGHDT and YYEEEE. CDR3: CASSLYRGPQANYGYTF. DNA of the CDR3: TGTGCCAGCAGCCTATACAGGGGGCCCCAGGCTAACTATGGCTACACCTTC.

V usage is TRBV29-1 and J usage is TRBJ2-3; 12 nucleotides agree with TRBD2. The junction had 6 bases not matched to a gene; V was cut back by 7 bases and J by 4 bases. Germline assignment: CDR1 SQVTM and CDR2 ANQGSEA. This CDR3 contains 14 residues. The CDR3 sequence is CSAGASGGADTQYF. The DNA for the CDR3 is TGCAGCGCCGGAGCTAGCGGGGGGGCAGATACGCAGTATTTT.

The gene calls are TRBV9 and TRBJ2-7; D is possibly TRBD1 (7 bases). This CDR3 contains 16 residues. CDR1 is SGDLS, CDR2 YYNGEE, per germline. Trimming cost V 4 bases and J 2 bases, with 19 bases left between them. Written as DNA, the CDR3 is TGTGCCAGCAGCCGAGGAGGGGGCGGGCGCACCTACGAGCAGTACTTC. Encoded protein: CASSRGGGGRTYEQYF. The full variable domain, its missing parts supplied by reference TRBV9 and TRBJ2-7, is DSGVTQTPKHLITATGQRVTLRCSPRSGDLSVYWYQQSLDQGLQFLIQYYNGEERAKGNILERFSAQQFPDLHSELNLSSLELGDSALYFCASSRGGGGRTYEQYFGPGTRLTVT.

The chain has TRBV30 and TRBJ1-2, with TRBD1 as a possible D gene (6 bases). The CDR3 runs to 14 residues. Trimming removed 1 base from V and 1 base from J, with 10 bases in between. CDR1 and CDR2 from the germline V gene are GTSNPN and SVGIG (reference sequence). In DNA, the CDR3 is TGTGCCTGGAGTGGGACAGCCGATAACTATGGCTACACCTTC. It encodes CAWSGTADNYGYTF.

V and J are TRBV27 and TRBJ2-5; tentative D call: TRBD2 (5 bases). In germline, CDR1 is MNHEY, CDR2 SMNVEV (reference sequence). The CDR3 extends over 14 amino acids. The V end lost 2 bases, the J end lost 3 bases, and 10 bases lay between the germline ends. In DNA, the CDR3 is TGTGCCAGCAGTTTAGACTTCGGGGAAGAGACCCAGTACTTC. This codes for CASSLDFGEETQYF.

The chain uses TRBV19 and TRBJ1-2; D unresolved. V lost 5 bases to trimming and J lost 5 bases, with 12 bases between them. The CDR3 totals 13 residues. From germline, CDR1 is LNHDA and CDR2 SQIVND (reference sequence). This CDR3 reads CASSRAGRYGYTF. The CDR3 DNA follows: TGTGCCAGTAGTCGGGCGGGGAGGTATGGCTACACCTTC.

V is TRBV15 and J is TRBJ2-1, with D possibly matching TRBD1 (5 bases). V lost 6 bases and J lost 8, with 14 bases in between. CDR1 is LNHNV, CDR2 YYDKDF, per germline (reference sequence). The CDR3 consists of 13 residues. The CDR3 DNA sequence: TGTGCCACCAGACAGGAGAATGAGCATGAGCAGTTCTTC. Amino acid sequence: CATRQENEHEQFF.

V usage is TRBV18 and J usage is TRBJ2-7; TRBD1 aligns across 7 bases. This CDR3 has 13 amino acids. The trim removed 3 bases at V and 7 bases at J, leaving 6 bases unmatched. Germline loops: CDR1 KGHSH, CDR2 LQKENI. The CDR3: CASSPRQGEEQYF. DNA of the CDR3: TGTGCCAGCTCACCTAGACAGGGTGAAGAGCAGTACTTC.